This TCR beta chain was profiled in a study of beta chain features in type 1 diabetes. Background on the study: Investigators examined some 110,000,000 sorted cells across all samples. Whole-study results and caveats: Unsettled here was the matter of whether HLA type influences TCRB rearrangement.

This CDR3 spans 14 amino acids. Trimming stripped 4 bases from V and 1 base from J, with 11 bases between. CDR1 is SGHRS and CDR2 is YFSETQ in the germline V gene. This clone was observed a few times. Its antigen is currently unknown. Expressed TCRB transcripts were sequenced after all isolated RNA was converted to cDNA. Repertoires were generated with immunoSEQ multiplex PCR, while TCRdb's copy carries only in-frame clones and drops some. The sample lists about 450,000 clones, roughly 10% seen once, with around 0.05% in the top ten. The receptor was derived from a woman younger than 30 in good health. This chain links TRBV5-1 with TRBJ1-1; D remains unclear. Sequencing input: naive CD4+ T cells from blood. In DNA form, the CDR3 reads TGCGCCAGCAGCCCGACGGCGGGGAACACTGAAGCTTTCTTT. Its protein product is CASSPTAGNTEAFF.